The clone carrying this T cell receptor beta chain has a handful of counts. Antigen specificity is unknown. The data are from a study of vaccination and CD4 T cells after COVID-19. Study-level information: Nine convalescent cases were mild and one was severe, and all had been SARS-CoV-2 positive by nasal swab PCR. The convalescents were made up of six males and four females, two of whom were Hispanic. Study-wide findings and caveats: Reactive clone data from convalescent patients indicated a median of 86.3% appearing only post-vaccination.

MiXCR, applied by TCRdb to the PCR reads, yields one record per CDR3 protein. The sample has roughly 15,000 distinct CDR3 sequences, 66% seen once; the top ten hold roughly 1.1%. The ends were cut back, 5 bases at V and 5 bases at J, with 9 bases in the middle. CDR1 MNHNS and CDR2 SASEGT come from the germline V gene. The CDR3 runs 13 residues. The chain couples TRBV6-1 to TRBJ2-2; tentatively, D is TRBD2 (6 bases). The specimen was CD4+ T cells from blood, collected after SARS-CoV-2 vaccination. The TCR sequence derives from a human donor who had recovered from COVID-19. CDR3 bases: TGTGCCAGCAGTCTACGGGGGACCGGGGAGCTGTTTTTT. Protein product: CASSLRGTGELFF.